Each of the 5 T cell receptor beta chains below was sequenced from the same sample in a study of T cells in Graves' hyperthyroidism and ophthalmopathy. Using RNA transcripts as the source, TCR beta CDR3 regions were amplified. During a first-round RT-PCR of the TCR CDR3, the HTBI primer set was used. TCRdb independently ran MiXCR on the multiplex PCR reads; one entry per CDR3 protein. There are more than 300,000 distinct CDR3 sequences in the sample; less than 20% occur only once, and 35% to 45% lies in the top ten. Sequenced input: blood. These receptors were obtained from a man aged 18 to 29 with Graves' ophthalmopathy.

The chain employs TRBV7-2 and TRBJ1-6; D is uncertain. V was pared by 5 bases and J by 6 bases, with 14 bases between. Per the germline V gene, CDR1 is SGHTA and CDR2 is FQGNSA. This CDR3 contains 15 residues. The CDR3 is CASSRYRVGNSPLHF. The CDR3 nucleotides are TGTGCCAGCAGCCGGTACCGGGTTGGTAATTCACCCCTCCACTTT.

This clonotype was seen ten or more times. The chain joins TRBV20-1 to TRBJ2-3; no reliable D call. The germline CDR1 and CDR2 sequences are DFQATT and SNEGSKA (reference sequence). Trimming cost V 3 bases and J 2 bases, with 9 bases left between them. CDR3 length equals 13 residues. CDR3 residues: CSARRRITDTQYF. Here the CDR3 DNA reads TGCAGTGCTAGGCGGCGAATCACAGATACGCAGTATTTT.

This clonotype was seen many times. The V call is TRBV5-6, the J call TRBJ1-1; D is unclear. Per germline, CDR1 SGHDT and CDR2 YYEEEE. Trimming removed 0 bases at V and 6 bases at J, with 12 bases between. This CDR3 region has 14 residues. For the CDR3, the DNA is TGTGCCAGCAGCTTGGAACCGCAGGAGGCTGAAGCTTTCTTT. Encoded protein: CASSLEPQEAEAFF.

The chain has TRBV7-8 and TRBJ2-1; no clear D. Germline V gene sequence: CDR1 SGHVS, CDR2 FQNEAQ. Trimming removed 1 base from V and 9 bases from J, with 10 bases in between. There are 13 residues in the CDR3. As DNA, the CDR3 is TGTGCCAGCAGCTTAGTAGGTCAAGGTGAGCAGTTCTTC. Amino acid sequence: CASSLVGQGEQFF.

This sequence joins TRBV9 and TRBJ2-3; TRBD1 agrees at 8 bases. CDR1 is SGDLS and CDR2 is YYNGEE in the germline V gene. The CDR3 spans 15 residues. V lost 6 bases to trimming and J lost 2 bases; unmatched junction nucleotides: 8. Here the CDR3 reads CASKIGQGLTDTQYF. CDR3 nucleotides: TGTGCCAGCAAGATAGGACAGGGACTCACAGATACGCAGTATTTT.